This note documents a single TCR beta chain sequence. The V and J ends lost 7 bases and 5 bases respectively, with 12 bases between them. The CDR3 is 12 amino acids. Germline assignment: CDR1 DFQATT and CDR2 SNEGSKA (reference sequence). The data belong to a study of T cell repertoires in cytomegalovirus infection. TCRdb called the reads again in MiXCR, with one record for every CDR3 protein. The sample consists of over 250,000 distinct CDR3 sequences, 20% to 30% of them appearing once. The sequence was collected from a human donor in good health (CMV status not recorded). Some clones in this sample may be carry-over from other donors' samples. Sequences were obtained from PBMCs. The chain combines TRBV20-1 with TRBJ2-1, with D possibly matching TRBD1 (5 bases). In DNA form, the CDR3 reads TGCAGTGAGGCACCAGGGAACAATGAGCAGTTCTTC. It specifies CSEAPGNNEQFF.